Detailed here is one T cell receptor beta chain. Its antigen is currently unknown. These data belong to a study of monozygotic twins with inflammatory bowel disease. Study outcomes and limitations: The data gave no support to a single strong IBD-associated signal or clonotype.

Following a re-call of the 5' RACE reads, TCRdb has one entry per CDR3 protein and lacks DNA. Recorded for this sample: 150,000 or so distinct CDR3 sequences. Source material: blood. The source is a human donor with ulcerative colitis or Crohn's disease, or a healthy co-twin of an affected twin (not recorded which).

This CDR3 is CSALVKTAEAFF. The J gene is TRBJ1-1, the V gene TRBV29-1; TCRdb reports TRBD1, a call that lacks DNA to check it against. Germline V gene lookup returns CDR1 SQVTM and CDR2 ANQGSEA. CDR3 length equals 12 residues.